A single sample is the source of the 10 T cell receptor beta chains below, sequenced in a study of blood T cells in healthy people across ages. It was with a sample-barcoded 5' primer and a J-beta primer mix that a second PCR of about 6 to 11 cycles was run. TCRdb re-analysed the 5' RACE reads in MiXCR, keeping a single row per CDR3 protein. The top ten hold roughly 24% of the sample, which has around 1,800,000 distinct CDR3 sequences, about two fifths seen once. Material for sequencing was blood. The receptors come from a human donor in good health.

This sequence joins TRBV12-3 or TRBV12-4 and TRBJ1-2; perhaps TRBD1 as D (6 bases). The CDR3 is 18 amino acids. V lost 2 bases to trimming and J lost 2 bases, with 21 bases between them. The CDR3 DNA is TGTGCCAGCAGTTTAACCCTAGGACGTCCGGGGGCCAACTATGGCTACACCTTC. Protein sequence: CASSLTLGRPGANYGYTF.

This clonotype was seen more than once but under ten times. V usage is TRBV7-9 and J usage is TRBJ1-1; 7 bases are shared with TRBD1. This CDR3 region has 16 residues. With 5 bases clipped from V and 0 bases from J, the junction kept 9 bases outside the gene matches. Germline V gene data show CDR1 as SEHNR and CDR2 as FQNEAQ (reference sequence). CDR3 loop: CASSPGVDRMNTEAFF. In nucleotides, the CDR3 is TGTGCCAGCAGCCCCGGAGTGGACAGGATGAACACTGAAGCTTTCTTT.

J is TRBJ2-4 and V is TRBV12-3 or TRBV12-4; D unclear. Matching the DNA end better, TRBJ2-7 makes the J call doubtful. The CDR3 has 13 residues. CDR3 bases: TGTGCCAGCAGACCAGGACGGAGCTACGAGCAGTACTTC. Translation gives CASRPGRSYEQYF.

The rearrangement joins TRBV20-1 to TRBJ1-1; D is undetermined. The CDR3 is made up of 14 amino acids. V was pared by 3 bases and J by 3 bases, with 14 bases between. Germline V CDR1 and CDR2: DFQATT, SNEGSKA (reference sequence). The CDR3 spells CSASFSKRYTEAFF. CDR3 coding DNA: TGCAGTGCTAGTTTTTCTAAGAGGTACACTGAAGCTTTCTTT.

The rearrangement joins TRBV9 to TRBJ2-2; TRBD2 might be the D (5 bases). The CDR3 is 15 residues long. V lost 1 base, J lost 5 bases, and 12 bases lay in between. CDR1 is SGDLS, CDR2 YYNGEE, per germline. CDR3 nucleotides: TGTGCCAGCAGCGTAACTACTAGTGGAACCGGGGAGCTGTTTTTT. As protein: CASSVTTSGTGELFF.

This clonotype was seen only a few times. This chain uses TRBV24-1 with TRBJ2-1; D perhaps matches TRBD1 (6 bases). The V and J ends lost 10 bases and 6 bases respectively, with 15 bases between them. The CDR3 sequence is 13 residues long. CDR1 KGHDR and CDR2 SFDVKD come from the germline V gene. CDR3 nucleotides: TGTGCCACACAGTGGGGGACATCCAATGAGCAGTTCTTC. As protein: CATQWGTSNEQFF.

The V gene is TRBV6-5, the J gene TRBJ1-3, with D uncertain. Trimming cost V 7 bases and J 5 bases, with 6 bases left between them. The germline gives CDR1 MNHEY, CDR2 SVGAGI. The length of the CDR3 is 11 residues. The CDR3 sequence is CASKKRNTIYF. The CDR3 nucleotides read TGTGCCAGCAAAAAAAGAAACACCATATATTTT.

As concerns this clonotype: Sequence at one end of the junction differs from germline and may be a read error. This rearrangement joins TRBV7-6 to TRBJ2-7, with D perhaps matching TRBD2 (6 bases). This CDR3 contains 14 residues. Germline V CDR1 and CDR2: SGHVS, FNYEAQ. The CDR3 is CAGSRSAGNYEQYF. CDR3 DNA: TGTGCCGGCAGCCGGTCGGCGGGGAACTACGAGCAGTACTTC.

This clonotype was found a few times. The chain uses TRBV3-1 and TRBJ1-2, with D hard to call. The CDR3 totals 16 residues. Trimming stripped 6 bases from V and 4 bases from J, with 21 bases between. The germline V gene has CDR1 LGHDT and CDR2 YNNKEL (reference sequence). Here the CDR3 DNA reads TGTGCCAGCAGTCTCACCGGTGCAGACCGTATCTATGGCTACACCTTC. The encoded protein is CASSLTGADRIYGYTF.

A few counts support this clonotype. The chain uses TRBV24-1 and TRBJ2-3; maybe TRBD1 (5 bases). The CDR3 has 19 amino acids. Trimming shortened V by 4 bases and J by 0 bases, and 22 bases separated the two germline ends. Germline V gives CDR1 KGHDR, CDR2 SFDVKD. The CDR3 DNA reads as TGTGCCACCAGTGACCAAGACCCTACAGTGGGGCCTAGCACAGATACGCAGTATTTT. It encodes CATSDQDPTVGPSTDTQYF.